Listed below are T cell receptor beta chains from one sample, sequenced in a study of cytotoxic CD8 clonotypes in ibrutinib-treated CLL. Clones were sequenced by immunoSEQ multiplex PCR, and TCRdb holds only the in-frame ones, with some missing. Found here are fewer than 150,000 clones, roughly 80% of them singletons; the top ten hold 2.5% to 3.5%. The specimen comprised PBMCs, sampled after 24 months of ibrutinib treatment. These receptors were taken from a human donor with chronic lymphocytic leukemia. The CDR3 runs from the conserved cysteine through the conserved F or W. Each record gives: D gene, J gene, clone size, CDR3 length, V gene, CDR3 DNA, CDR3 protein. The D gene is left open where the match is weak. Clone size appears in some rows only: once, few, many, or a class for an expanded clone.

D: -
J: TRBJ1-1
size: -
length: 14
V: TRBV5-1
DNA: TGCGCCAGCAGCTTGGCCGTGGATGACACTGAAGCTTTCTTT
CDR3: CASSLAVDDTEAFF

D: -
J: TRBJ1-2
size: once
length: 15
V: TRBV19
DNA: TGTGCCAGTAGTACCCAACAGGCGTCTGCCTATGGCTACACCTTC
CDR3: CASSTQQASAYGYTF

D: TRBD1
J: TRBJ2-7
size: -
length: 15
V: TRBV7-2
DNA: TGTGCCAGCAGCTTAGCGCAGGGGGCGCCCCACGAGCAGTACTTC
CDR3: CASSLAQGAPHEQYF

D: TRBD1
J: TRBJ2-6
size: -
length: 16
V: TRBV18
DNA: TGTGCCAGCTCACCAACAGGGGCGTATGGGGCCAACGTCCTGACTTTC
CDR3: CASSPTGAYGANVLTF

D: TRBD1
J: TRBJ1-6
size: few
length: 17
V: TRBV18
DNA: TGTGCCAGCTCTCGCGGACAGGGGGGGTCCTATAATTCACCCCTCCACTTT
CDR3: CASSRGQGGSYNSPLHF

D: -
J: TRBJ2-2
size: once
length: 16
V: TRBV5-4
DNA: TGTGCCAGCAGCTTCCTCGGGACTTCTCCCACCGGGGAGCTGTTTTTT
CDR3: CASSFLGTSPTGELFF

D: -
J: TRBJ2-7
size: -
length: 15
V: TRBV5-1
DNA: TGCGCCAGCAGCTTGGCCTCGGGGCTGATCTACGAGCAGTACTTC
CDR3: CASSLASGLIYEQYF

D: TRBD1
J: TRBJ1-1
size: -
length: 15
V: TRBV6-1
DNA: TGTGCCAGCATAGAACAGACAGGGGCTAACACTGAAGCTTTCTTT
CDR3: CASIEQTGANTEAFF

D: -
J: TRBJ2-6
size: -
length: 17
V: TRBV18
DNA: TGTGCCAGCTCACCAGAACAGGGGGGGAGCGGGGCCAACGTCCTGACTTTC
CDR3: CASSPEQGGSGANVLTF

D: -
J: TRBJ2-7
size: -
length: 12
V: TRBV29-1
DNA: TGCAGCGTGGAAGGCCCTAACTACGAGCAGTACTTC
CDR3: CSVEGPNYEQYF

D: -
J: TRBJ1-2
size: -
length: 13
V: TRBV7-6
DNA: TGTGCCAGCAGCTTAGTCGGGAGTAGCGGCTACACCTTC
CDR3: CASSLVGSSGYTF

D: -
J: TRBJ2-3
size: -
length: 14
V: TRBV11-3
DNA: TGTGCCAGCAGCTTAGGTGGGGACACAGATACGCAGTATTTT
CDR3: CASSLGGDTDTQYF

D: TRBD1
J: TRBJ1-2
size: -
length: 15
V: TRBV7-2
DNA: TGTGCCAGCAGCTTAGATGACAGGGGCGGATATGGCTACACCTTC
CDR3: CASSLDDRGGYGYTF

D: -
J: TRBJ1-3
size: -
length: 15
V: TRBV27
DNA: TGTGCCAGCAGTTTGGTCTACCGCTCTGGAAACACCATATATTTT
CDR3: CASSLVYRSGNTIYF

D: -
J: TRBJ2-2
size: -
length: 14
V: TRBV18
DNA: TGTGCCAGCCCGACAGTGCCCGGCACCGGGGAGCTGTTTTTT
CDR3: CASPTVPGTGELFF

D: -
J: TRBJ2-3
size: -
length: 16
V: TRBV19
DNA: TGTGCCAGTAGTCCCCAGTGGGGTGCAGTAACAGATACGCAGTATTTT
CDR3: CASSPQWGAVTDTQYF

D: -
J: TRBJ1-1
size: -
length: 11
V: TRBV6-1
DNA: TGTGCCAGCAAATTCAACACTGAAGCTTTCTTT
CDR3: CASKFNTEAFF

D: -
J: TRBJ1-5
size: -
length: 14
V: TRBV30
DNA: TGTGCCTGGAGATCGGGGTCCCCCAATCAGCCCCAGCATTTT
CDR3: CAWRSGSPNQPQHF

D: -
J: TRBJ1-3
size: -
length: 15
V: TRBV19
DNA: TGTGCCAGTAGTATCCCGGGGACCTGGGGAAACACCATATATTTT
CDR3: CASSIPGTWGNTIYF

D: -
J: TRBJ1-1
size: -
length: 16
V: TRBV5-1
DNA: TGCGCCAGCAGCGCAAGGGTGGGGGGCGCAGACACTGAAGCTTTCTTT
CDR3: CASSARVGGADTEAFF

D: TRBD1
J: TRBJ2-7
size: -
length: 14
V: TRBV19
DNA: TGTGCCAGTAGTGCACAGGGGGACACCTACGAGCAGTACTTC
CDR3: CASSAQGDTYEQYF

D: -
J: TRBJ2-2
size: once
length: 13
V: TRBV5-4
DNA: TGTGCCAGCAGCGCCCAGGGGACCGGGGAGCTGTTTTTT
CDR3: CASSAQGTGELFF

D: TRBD1
J: TRBJ2-7
size: -
length: 13
V: TRBV15
DNA: TGTGCCACCAGGCGGGACAGGGCCGACGAGCAGTACTTC
CDR3: CATRRDRADEQYF

D: -
J: TRBJ2-5
size: once
length: 13
V: TRBV7-6
DNA: TGTGCCAGCAGCTTTGGGTCTATTAGGACCCAGTACTTC
CDR3: CASSFGSIRTQYF

D: -
J: TRBJ2-7
size: -
length: 12
V: TRBV14
DNA: TGTGCCAGCAGCCAAGTCAGTTGGGAGCAGTACTTC
CDR3: CASSQVSWEQYF

D: -
J: TRBJ1-6
size: -
length: 15
V: TRBV4-3
DNA: TGCGCCAGCAGCCAAGATACGGCAGGGTGGTCACCCCTCCACTTT
CDR3: CASSQDTAGWSPLHF

D: -
J: TRBJ2-1
size: -
length: 14
V: TRBV5-4
DNA: TGTGCCAGCTCTCGGCTAGCGACCTCCAATGAGCAGTTCTTC
CDR3: CASSRLATSNEQFF

D: -
J: TRBJ1-2
size: -
length: 20
V: TRBV12-1
DNA: TGTGCCAGCAGCTTTAGCACGTACAGGAGGGGGCAGGAATCGAACTATGGCTACACCTTC
CDR3: CASSFSTYRRGQESNYGYTF

D: TRBD1
J: TRBJ2-7
size: -
length: 13
V: TRBV19
DNA: TGTGCCAGTAGTACCAGGGGGCCATACGAGCAGTACTTC
CDR3: CASSTRGPYEQYF

D: -
J: TRBJ2-5
size: -
length: 14
V: TRBV11-1
DNA: TGTGCCAGCAGCTTAGCCCAGGGATGGGAGACCCAGTACTTC
CDR3: CASSLAQGWETQYF

D: -
J: TRBJ2-3
size: -
length: 14
V: TRBV7-9
DNA: TGTGCCAGCAGCTTAGGTGCGGACACAGATACGCAGTATTTT
CDR3: CASSLGADTDTQYF

D: TRBD2
J: TRBJ2-3
size: -
length: 15
V: TRBV7-9
DNA: TGTGCCAGCAGCTTGGAACGGGGGGTGTGGGATACGCAGTATTTT
CDR3: CASSLERGVWDTQYF

D: TRBD1
J: TRBJ1-1
size: once
length: 14
V: TRBV25-1
DNA: TGTGCCAGCAGGGGGCCGGGACAGGGACTAGGAGCTTTCTTT
CDR3: CASRGPGQGLGAFF

D: -
J: TRBJ2-7
size: -
length: 14
V: TRBV5-1
DNA: TGCGCCAGCAGCTCCACGGGGACCTCCTACGAGCAGTACTTC
CDR3: CASSSTGTSYEQYF

D: -
J: TRBJ1-2
size: many
length: 14
V: TRBV9
DNA: TGTGCCAGCACTACTGGACAAGGCACCTATGGCTACACCTTC
CDR3: CASTTGQGTYGYTF

D: -
J: TRBJ1-3
size: few
length: 13
V: TRBV5-4
DNA: TGTGCCAGCAGCTTTTACAGTTCAAACACCATATATTTT
CDR3: CASSFYSSNTIYF